The clone carrying this T cell receptor (beta chain) has a count of ten or more. Its antigen remains unknown. The entry originates in a study of human CD8 memory T cell subsets. The CDR3 length is 15 residues. Unmatched junction bases numbered 4, after V lost 1 base and J lost 3 bases. Germline-derived CDR1 and CDR2 are SGHTA and FQGNSA. Overall study findings and caveats: Between stem-like memory and precursor exhausted T cell repertoires, overlap was minimal. While effector memory cells differed, stem-like memory and precursor exhausted T cells had similarly high diversity.

TCR beta was sequenced from UMI-tagged 5' RACE libraries. As originally analysed: Between roughly 2,700 and 18,000 functional CDR3 beta clonotypes were found per TCR beta library. TCRdb processed the 5' RACE reads anew with MiXCR; each CDR3 protein has one entry. In this record, the V and J calls reflect TCRdb's handling and not the investigators' own analysis. The sample lists more than 6,000 distinct CDR3 sequences; roughly 3.9% were seen once. Sequenced sample: CD8+ T cells from PBMCs. The chain has TRBV7-2 and TRBJ2-7; 9 nucleotides match TRBD1. The clonotype originates from a human donor in good health. CDR3 in DNA: TGTGCCAGCAGCTTAGAGGTGACAGGGGGCTACGAGCAGTACTTC. Translating gives CASSLEVTGGYEQYF.